Shown below are 8 T cell receptor beta chains from a single sample sequenced in a study of blood T cell repertoires in COVID-19. Clones were sequenced by immunoSEQ multiplex PCR, and TCRdb holds only the in-frame ones, with some missing. The sample shows hundreds of thousands of clones, around 89% of them seen only once. Sequenced sample: peripheral blood. The receptor source for this set is a woman aged 25 to 39 with acute or convalescent COVID-19.

V and J are TRBV5-1 and TRBJ2-1; D remains unclear. Germline V lookup: CDR1 SGHRS, CDR2 YFSETQ. V lost 0 bases to trimming and J lost 0 bases, with 10 bases between them. This CDR3 is built from 16 residues. CDR3 protein: CASSLGYLSSYNEQFF. The CDR3 DNA reads TGCGCCAGCAGCTTGGGTTACCTGAGCTCCTACAATGAGCAGTTCTTC.

The chain uses TRBV7-2 and TRBJ1-2, with 9 nucleotides matching TRBD1. V shed 5 bases and J 8 bases; nucleotides not matched to a gene: 12. CDR3 length: 15 amino acids. Germline CDR1 reads SGHTA; CDR2 reads FQGNSA. The CDR3 region is CASSRPYDRGGGYTF. CDR3 sequence (DNA): TGTGCCAGCAGCCGCCCCTATGACAGGGGGGGCGGCTACACCTTC.

The rearrangement joins TRBV2 to TRBJ1-4; tentatively, D is TRBD1 (5 bases). Germline values: CDR1 SNHLY, CDR2 FYNNEI. V was clipped by 3 bases and J by 7 bases, with 18 bases between them. The CDR3 consists of 16 residues. CDR3 DNA sequence: TGTGCCAGCAGTGATCAGGGTACAGAGAACGTTGAAAAACTGTTTTTT. It translates to CASSDQGTENVEKLFF.

This chain links TRBV2 with TRBJ1-4, with D unresolved. Trimming took 4 bases from V and 5 from J, leaving 11 bases between them. The CDR3 contains 14 residues. Germline V gives CDR1 SNHLY, CDR2 FYNNEI. CDR3 protein: CASSVAGVNEKLFF. The CDR3 DNA reads as TGTGCCAGCAGTGTGGCCGGGGTAAATGAAAAACTGTTTTTT.

V usage is TRBV27 and J usage is TRBJ1-2, with a tentative D call TRBD1 (6 bases). Germline lookup yields CDR1 MNHEY and CDR2 SMNVEV (reference sequence). The CDR3 is made up of 12 amino acids. Trimming stripped 9 bases from V and 8 bases from J, with 16 bases between. The CDR3 reads CASRSGTKGYTF. The CDR3 nucleotides read TGTGCCAGTCGATCCGGGACAAAAGGCTACACCTTC.

This rearrangement joins TRBV11-2 to TRBJ2-7; possibly TRBD2 for D (5 bases). The V end lost 6 bases, the J end lost 6 bases, and 15 bases lay between the germline ends. CDR1 is SGHAT, CDR2 FQNNGV, per germline. CDR3 length: 13 residues. The CDR3 DNA is TGTGCCAGCAGGACACCAGGAGGTCTCGAGCAGTACTTC. It codes for CASRTPGGLEQYF.

A remark on this clone: This sample also contains other DNA sequences that code for the same CDR3. The chain combines TRBV9 with TRBJ1-4, with 7 bases matching TRBD1. The junction had 3 bases not matched to a gene; V was cut back by 0 bases and J by 7 bases. Germline V gives CDR1 SGDLS, CDR2 YYNGEE. This CDR3 has 14 residues. CDR3 sequence: CASSVGTGVEKLFF. The CDR3 DNA reads TGTGCCAGCAGCGTAGGCACAGGGGTTGAAAAACTGTTTTTT.

This sequence joins TRBV2 and TRBJ1-4; D unresolved. CDR1 is SNHLY, CDR2 FYNNEI, per germline. Trimming shortened V by 3 bases and J by 4 bases, and 3 bases separated the two germline ends. The CDR3 length is 12 residues. The CDR3 sequence is CASSDSNEKLFF. The CDR3 nucleotides are TGTGCCAGCAGTGACAGTAATGAAAAACTGTTTTTT.